This T cell receptor beta chain was sequenced in a study of T cells expressing NK-cell markers. In the study overall: In sorted CD3+CD56+NKG2C+, CD3+CD56+NKG2C- and CD3+CD56-NKG2C+ T cells, TCR beta repertoires were obtained. Just one sequenced donor of eight was HCMV-seronegative, while seven were seropositive.

With the 5' RACE reads reprocessed, TCRdb shows one record per CDR3 protein and no DNA. The sample's table shows 440,000 or so distinct CDR3 sequences. Study-level points and caveats: NKG2C+ dominant clonotypes from more than 5 donors made up roughly 1.0-8% of CD8+ T cells.

About this clonotype: Its target is unknown.

The CDR3 is 14 amino acids. Germline V CDR1 and CDR2: MNHNS, SASEGT. The chain uses TRBV6-1 and TRBJ2-1; TCRdb reports TRBD2, a call that lacks DNA to check it against. The source is a woman aged 18 to 75 in good health. The material sequenced was blood T cells: a sorted CD56 or NKG2C T cell subset, CD4+ or CD8+ T cells, or bulk PBMC T cells (not recorded which). This CDR3 reads CASSRGSSTNEQFF.